The clone carrying this T cell receptor beta chain occurred a few times. Its cognate antigen is unknown. Before any sequencing was done, the ViraFEST assay used viral peptide pools to expand antigen-specific CD4+ T cells. Scientists isolated CD4+ T cells after an approximately 10-day culture period ended. From March to December 2020, the person had a SARS-CoV-2 infection that was confirmed by PCR. Cultures used 2.1 million or so PBMC per well, roughly 11 IU/ml IL-2 and 9.5 to 10 ug/ml peptides. This specimen comes from a study of vaccination effects on CD4 cells after COVID-19. Findings and caveats of the study: Whether induced by infection or by vaccine, clones showed marked clonal contraction late after vaccination.

The germline CDR1 and CDR2 sequences are SNHLY and FYNNEI. This CDR3 is built from 14 residues. J lost 3 bases, V lost 10 bases, and 5 bases had no gene match. TCRdb's table, derived via immunoSEQ multiplex PCR, lists solely in-frame clones and lacks some. The table lists tens of thousands of clones, around 80% of them singletons. Sequencing was performed on CD4+ T cells from PBMCs cultured with a peptide pool, taken before COVID-19 vaccination. The clonotype was recovered from a human donor who had a prior SARS-CoV-2 infection. The chain recombines TRBV2 with TRBJ2-5, with TRBD2 identical over 13 bases. DNA for the CDR3: TGTGCCACCGGGACTAGCGGGGCAGAAGAGACCCAGTACTTC. This sequence encodes CATGTSGAEETQYF.